This TCR beta chain is drawn from a study of T cells in tumors after PD-1 blockade. Study-wide results and limits: About 41% of tumor TCR clonotypes were also found in blood.

Libraries were prepared by immunoSEQ multiplex PCR; TCRdb keeps only in-frame clonotypes and omits some of them. In the table there are some 43,000 clones, 81% of which are singletons. This CDR3 region has 11 residues. Trimming pared 6 bases from V and 9 bases from J, leaving 12 bases between. From germline, CDR1 is DFQATT and CDR2 SNEGSKA (reference sequence). Details on this clone: Its antigen is currently unknown.

The receptor was derived from a human donor with basal cell carcinoma. The rearrangement links TRBV20-1 to TRBJ2-1, with D possibly called TRBD1 or TRBD2 (5 bases each). Sequenced here: PBMCs, sampled before anti-PD-1 treatment. CDR3 amino acids: CSAPEGFEQFF. DNA for the CDR3: TGCAGTGCACCTGAGGGGTTTGAGCAGTTCTTC.